This T cell receptor (beta chain) was recorded in a study of cytomegalovirus exposure and HLA in healthy donors. Samples came from healthy bone marrow donors. Use of 60 Vbeta and 13 Jbeta primers characterized the PCR. Method: immunoSEQ multiplex PCR; TCRdb's copy keeps in-frame clones and lacks some. The sample includes around 130,000 clones, around four fifths seen only once; the top ten take approximately 1%. This CDR3 contains 17 residues. Losses at the gene ends were 6 bases for V and 6 bases for J; bases not matched to a gene: 16. The germline V gene encodes CDR1 ENHRY and CDR2 SYGVKD. This chain uses TRBV10-3 with TRBJ2-1; 8 bases line up with TRBD2. What was sequenced was PBMCs. The origin of this receptor is a boy aged 5-17 years in good health and CMV-seronegative. CDR3 region: CAISRYLTSANSNEQFF. CDR3 coding DNA: TGTGCCATCAGCCGATACTTGACTAGCGCCAACTCCAATGAGCAGTTCTTC.